This is a list of T cell receptor beta chains from one sample in a study of OX40 agonist ivuxolimab in advanced cancers. Generated by immunoSEQ multiplex PCR, the TCRdb table keeps only in-frame clones and is missing some. The table records some 70,000 clones, around 90% of them present only once. This specimen consisted of CD4+ or CD8+ T cells sorted from blood, obtained in a trial of the OX40 agonist ivuxolimab. The receptors here all came from an adult with an advanced solid tumor such as melanoma, head and neck, liver or kidney cancer. The CDR3 runs from the conserved cysteine through the conserved F or W. Some rows have no size entry. The others give once, few or many, or a class for an expanded clone.

>.|TRBJ1-1|TRBV5-6
CASSPITGWETEAFF
>.|TRBJ2-5|TRBV19
CASSSLTGVGETQYF
>.|TRBJ1-2|TRBV6-5
CASSLSLQGAHGYTF
>.|TRBJ2-7|TRBV9
CASSVGTSQSYEQYF
>.|TRBJ1-1|TRBV6-1
CASSELGSRARTEAFF
>few|TRBJ1-4|TRBV19
CATNNGHGEKLFF
>.|TRBJ2-3|TRBV7-3
CASSQTGTSTDTQYF
>.|TRBJ1-1|TRBV11-2
CASSLGGWDRVKNTEAFF
>.|TRBJ1-1|TRBV27
CASRPDSVNTEAFF
>.|TRBJ2-3|TRBV4-1
CASSPAMYRARSDTQYF
>.|TRBJ2-3|TRBV6-6
CASTRQSTDTQYF
>.|TRBJ1-4|TRBV4-1
CASSVRGSGAAEKLFF
>.|TRBJ2-7|TRBV25-1
CASSHEGDRREQYF
>.|TRBJ2-6|TRBV30
CAWSDRAGANVLTF
>.|TRBJ2-7|TRBV7-2
CASSPRGAPHEQYF
>.|TRBJ2-3|TRBV30
CAWIAATHTDTQYF
>once|TRBJ2-3|TRBV7-3
CASSLTEASDTQYF
>.|TRBJ1-4|TRBV2
CAGGQVNEKLFF
>few|TRBJ2-3|TRBV11-2
CASSLDRGLAGTDTQYF
>few|TRBJ1-1|TRBV20-1
CSAIQGVEAFF
>once|TRBJ2-7|TRBV11-2
CASSPGTSGLSPYF
>.|TRBJ2-1|TRBV9
CASSPLSGGTYNEQFF
>once|TRBJ1-1|TRBV6-5
CASSYSGGVNTEAFF
>.|TRBJ2-7|TRBV7-8
CASSSTSGYYEQYF
>.|TRBJ1-5|TRBV7-2
CASSPTRNQPQHF
>few|TRBJ1-2|TRBV7-2
CASSRQNGYTF
>.|TRBJ1-1|TRBV7-9
CASSHRQLLMNTEAFF
>.|TRBJ2-7|TRBV11-3
CASSFPSTSGSYEQYF
>.|TRBJ2-1|TRBV25-1
CASSKGGYNEQFF
>.|TRBJ1-4|TRBV7-9
CASSLGVGPDEKLFF
>.|TRBJ1-2|TRBV10-3
CAISEGVRSYGYTF
>few|TRBJ1-1|TRBV29-1
CSARDRRNTEAFF
>.|TRBJ2-2|TRBV6-6
CASSDTNTGELFF
>.|TRBJ1-6|TRBV11-3
CASSLVGDSPLHF
>.|TRBJ2-4|TRBV4-1
CASSQDPRDYPANIQYF